The next 31 T cell receptor beta chains were all read from a single sample in a study of blood T cell repertoires in COVID-19. The data were produced by immunoSEQ multiplex PCR, yet TCRdb's version contains in-frame clones alone and is incomplete. The sample includes under 300,000 clones, 75% to 90% of them seen just once. Sample: peripheral blood. Receptor source: a young woman with active or convalescent COVID-19.

This sequence joins TRBV6-1 and TRBJ1-2, with D perhaps TRBD1 (5 bases). The CDR3 spans 15 residues. V lost 2 bases and J 4 bases, leaving 14 bases between the germline ends. Germline CDR1 MNHNS, CDR2 SASEGT. CDR3 loop: CASSERGQRGYGYTF. The CDR3 DNA sequence: TGTGCCAGCAGTGAAAGGGGTCAGCGAGGCTATGGCTACACCTTC.

The genes are TRBV7-3 and TRBJ2-2, with D perhaps TRBD2 (5 bases). CDR3 length: 14 amino acids. Germline V gene lookup returns CDR1 SGHTA and CDR2 FQGTGA. V gave up 0 bases and J gave up 9 bases, with 11 bases separating them. This chain's CDR3 is CASSLTIGNRELFF. DNA of the CDR3: TGTGCCAGCAGCTTAACGATCGGGAACAGGGAGCTGTTTTTT.

The chain uses TRBV25-1 and TRBJ2-2; 11 bases match TRBD1. Germline CDR1 MGHDK, CDR2 SYGVNS. CDR3 length: 17 residues. J gave up 6 bases and V 5 bases, and 11 bases lay outside the gene matches. This CDR3 reads CASSSRTGGAGAGELFF. The CDR3 region has the DNA TGTGCCAGCAGTAGTAGGACAGGGGGCGCGGGGGCCGGGGAGCTGTTTTTT.

This chain connects TRBV12-3 or TRBV12-4 to TRBJ1-5, with unresolved D. Trimming stripped 4 bases from V and 2 bases from J, with 6 bases between. The CDR3 sequence is 13 residues long. The CDR3 here is CASSYSGNQPQHF. CDR3 coding DNA: TGTGCCAGCAGTTACAGTGGCAATCAGCCCCAGCATTTT.

This clone was seen more than once but under ten times. CDR3 sequence (DNA): TGTGCCAGCAGCCAAGTCAACGGAGATCAGCCCCAGCATTTT. Translation: CASSQVNGDQPQHF. The V gene is TRBV3-1 (or the pseudogene TRBV3-2), the J gene TRBJ1-5; D gene unclear. V gave up 1 base and J gave up 5 bases, with 9 bases separating them. Germline CDR1 LGHDT, CDR2 YNNKEL (reference sequence). CDR3 length: 14 amino acids.

The rearrangement links TRBV18 to TRBJ2-5; 8 bases are shared with TRBD2. The CDR3 sequence is 15 residues long. After removal of 3 bases from V and 2 bases from J, the junction contained 5 bases not matched to a gene. Looked up from germline, CDR1 is KGHSH and CDR2 is LQKENI. CDR3 in DNA: TGTGCCAGCTCACCCGGGGGGGGGCCTCAAGAGACCCAGTACTTC. Protein: CASSPGGGPQETQYF.

The rearrangement links TRBV5-1 to TRBJ2-2, with TRBD1 as a possible D gene (6 bases). The CDR3 is 14 residues long. Germline V CDR1 and CDR2: SGHRS, YFSETQ. The V gene lost 2 bases and the J gene lost 8 bases, with 13 bases spanning the gap. CDR3 DNA sequence: TGCGCCAGCAGCTTAGGGACAATGGTTGGGGAGCTGTTTTTT. This encodes CASSLGTMVGELFF.

This clone was recorded only once. The chain is built from TRBV2 and TRBJ2-5, with D possibly matching TRBD2 (6 bases). Germline assignment: CDR1 SNHLY and CDR2 FYNNEI. CDR3 length equals 17 residues. Trimming stripped 6 bases from V and 0 bases from J, with 20 bases between. Written as DNA, the CDR3 is TGTGCCAGCAGCCCTTCTGCGGGACTCCAGTACCAAGAGACCCAGTACTTC. It yields the protein CASSPSAGLQYQETQYF.

This chain joins TRBV13 and TRBJ1-1; TRBD1 might be the D (6 bases). Germline lookup yields CDR1 PRHDT and CDR2 FYEKMQ (reference sequence). The CDR3 is 14 amino acids. Trimming removed 1 base from V and 5 bases from J, with 11 bases in between. DNA of the CDR3: TGTGCCAGCAGCTTAGCCCCACAGGGTACTGAAGCTTTCTTT. Protein product: CASSLAPQGTEAFF.

This sequence joins TRBV6-5 and TRBJ1-2; a possible D gene is TRBD1 (5 bases). CDR1 and CDR2 from the germline V gene are MNHEY and SVGAGI. The CDR3 runs to 14 residues. Trimming left V 2 bases short and J 0 bases short, with 7 bases between. The CDR3 region is CASSYDSANYGYTF. The CDR3 DNA reads as TGTGCCAGCAGTTACGACAGCGCTAACTATGGCTACACCTTC.

The chain's CDR3 is CASSQDRGRGDQPQHF. The CDR3 DNA sequence: TGCGCCAGCAGCCAAGATCGGGGACGGGGGGATCAGCCCCAGCATTTT. V is TRBV4-3 and J is TRBJ1-5; D may be TRBD1 (5 bases). The germline V and J ends were trimmed by 0 bases and 5 bases, with 14 bases remaining between them. There are 16 residues in the CDR3. Germline CDR1 and CDR2: LGHNA and YSLEER.

The chain carries TRBV7-9 and TRBJ2-5; D may be TRBD2 (5 bases). Trimming took 4 bases from V and 5 from J, leaving 17 bases between them. CDR3 size: 15 residues. Germline V gene sequence: CDR1 SEHNR, CDR2 FQNEAQ (reference sequence). The CDR3 spells CASSSSGRTGETQYF. In DNA form, the CDR3 reads TGTGCCAGCAGCTCCTCTGGGCGGACGGGGGAGACCCAGTACTTC.

This clone was found once. The V gene is TRBV28, the J gene TRBJ1-6, with D unclear. The CDR3 contains 12 residues. Trimming took off 6 bases at V and 9 bases at J, with 9 bases between the two ends. CDR1 MDHEN and CDR2 SYDVKM come from the germline V gene. The CDR3 DNA reads as TGTGCCAGCAGGGTCTTCGGTTCACCCCTCCACTTT. Its translation is CASRVFGSPLHF.

This chain uses TRBV6-6 with TRBJ2-5; 8 bases are a match to TRBD1. CDR1 is MNHNY and CDR2 is SVGAGI in the germline V gene (reference sequence). CDR3 length equals 15 residues. The V segment lost 5 bases and the J segment 4 bases; nucleotides outside the gene matches: 9. DNA of the CDR3: TGTGCCAGCAGTACTCCGGCCGGGACAGGAGAGACCCAGTACTTC. It is translated as CASSTPAGTGETQYF.

The V gene is TRBV19, the J gene TRBJ1-1; 8 nucleotides align to TRBD1. V lost 6 bases and J lost 1; bases outside the gene matches: 1. This CDR3 is built from 13 residues. The germline V gene has CDR1 LNHDA and CDR2 SQIVND (reference sequence). DNA for the CDR3: TGTGCCAGTAGCGACAGGGGGAACACTGAAGCTTTCTTT. Amino acid sequence: CASSDRGNTEAFF.

The CDR3 region is CATSRLGQGFNEQYF. In nucleotides, the CDR3 is TGTGCCACCTCCCGTCTAGGACAGGGGTTTAACGAGCAGTACTTC. The chain joins TRBV15 to TRBJ2-7; 9 bases map to TRBD1. The CDR3 totals 15 residues. Germline V lookup: CDR1 LNHNV, CDR2 YYDKDF (reference sequence). V was pared by 8 bases and J by 5 bases, with 13 bases of the junction left unmatched.

This chain uses TRBV9 with TRBJ2-3, with no clear D. Germline V gives CDR1 SGDLS, CDR2 YYNGEE. The V gene lost 0 bases and the J gene lost 0 bases, with 8 bases spanning the gap. The CDR3 extends over 15 amino acids. CDR3: CASSVVAESTDTQYF. CDR3 in DNA: TGTGCCAGCAGCGTAGTGGCGGAGAGCACAGATACGCAGTATTTT. The full variable domain, with the rest looked up from reference TRBV9 and TRBJ2-3, is DSGVTQTPKHLITATGQRVTLRCSPRSGDLSVYWYQQSLDQGLQFLIQYYNGEERAKGNILERFSAQQFPDLHSELNLSSLELGDSALYFCASSVVAESTDTQYFGPGTRLTVL.

This clone was detected a few times. The V call is TRBV6-1, the J call TRBJ1-2; D gene unclear. Germline lookup yields CDR1 MNHNS and CDR2 SASEGT. This CDR3 has 14 residues. Trimming took 3 bases from V and 8 from J, leaving 16 bases between them. The CDR3 spells CASSDTQWAGGYTF. CDR3 coding DNA: TGTGCCAGCAGTGATACGCAGTGGGCGGGCGGCTACACCTTC.

This rearrangement joins TRBV7-2 to TRBJ2-5; TRBD2 might be the D (7 bases). Trimming pared 5 bases from V and 5 bases from J, leaving 15 bases between. CDR3 length: 14 residues. Looked up from germline, CDR1 is SGHTA and CDR2 is FQGNSA. CDR3 loop: CASSPYREGETQYF. In nucleotides, the CDR3 is TGTGCCAGCAGCCCATACAGGGAGGGGGAGACCCAGTACTTC.

This clone was observed once. V is TRBV7-2 and J is TRBJ1-2; D gene unclear. Germline loops: CDR1 SGHTA, CDR2 FQGNSA. The CDR3 contains 15 residues. V lost 1 base and J lost 5, with 14 bases in between. The CDR3 nucleotides read TGTGCCAGCAGCTTAGATGTCTCGGGAGGGTATGGCTACACCTTC. As protein: CASSLDVSGGYGYTF.

The V and J genes are TRBV24-1 and TRBJ1-1; 7 nucleotides agree with TRBD1. Per the germline V gene, CDR1 is KGHDR and CDR2 is SFDVKD. Trimming removed 8 bases from V and 4 bases from J; junction bases left unmatched: 6. The CDR3 has 13 amino acids. CDR3 DNA: TGTGCCACCAACCACAGGGGAGGCACTGAAGCTTTCTTT. It yields the protein CATNHRGGTEAFF.

Turning to this clone: Other DNA sequences in the same sample also yield this CDR3. This chain joins TRBV7-9 and TRBJ1-1; tentative D call: TRBD1 (6 bases). V was clipped by 3 bases and J by 5 bases, with 10 bases between them. The CDR3 consists of 13 residues. CDR1 and CDR2 (germline): SEHNR, FQNEAQ (reference sequence). The CDR3: CASSLDQGTEAFF. The CDR3 nucleotides read TGTGCCAGCAGCTTGGACCAGGGGACTGAAGCTTTCTTT.

The chain links TRBV4-2 to TRBJ2-5; 7 bases agree with TRBD2. This CDR3 is built from 17 residues. With V trimmed by 0 bases and J by 1 base, 8 bases remained unmatched. Germline assignment: CDR1 LGHNA and CDR2 YNFKEQ. This CDR3 reads CASSQEILAGVQETQYF. CDR3 DNA: TGTGCCAGCAGCCAAGAAATTCTCGCGGGAGTCCAAGAGACCCAGTACTTC.

The gene calls are TRBV7-9 and TRBJ2-6; D unclear. The CDR3 runs 15 residues. The V end was cut by 1 base, the J end by 1 base, with 5 bases between. The germline gives CDR1 SEHNR, CDR2 FQNEAQ (reference sequence). Here the CDR3 reads CASSLVQSGANVLTF. Written as DNA, the CDR3 is TGTGCCAGCAGCTTAGTCCAGTCTGGGGCCAACGTCCTGACTTTC.

The chain is built from TRBV5-1 and TRBJ2-7, with 11 bases matching TRBD1. The germline CDR1 and CDR2 sequences are SGHRS and YFSETQ. CDR3 length equals 14 residues. V trimming: 5 bases; J trimming: 4 bases; junction bases outside the gene matches: 5. The CDR3 here is CASSAGTGGYEQYF. CDR3 coding DNA: TGCGCCAGCAGTGCCGGGACAGGGGGTTACGAGCAGTACTTC.

This rearrangement joins TRBV4-3 to TRBJ2-4; TRBD1 is a possible D gene (5 bases). Germline CDR1 reads LGHNA; CDR2 reads YSLEER. Deletions cut 0 bases from V and 13 bases from J, with 13 bases between. This CDR3 is built from 13 residues. DNA for the CDR3: TGCGCCAGCAGCCAAGAGGGGCGCAGCAAACAGTACTTC. Amino acid sequence: CASSQEGRSKQYF.

This chain uses TRBV29-1 with TRBJ1-1; 10 nucleotides match TRBD1. With 7 bases clipped from V and 3 bases from J, the junction kept 5 bases outside the gene matches. The CDR3 has 13 residues. CDR1 and CDR2 (germline): SQVTM, ANQGSEA. The CDR3 loop is CSARDRGDTEAFF. CDR3 sequence (DNA): TGCAGCGCTCGGGACAGGGGTGACACTGAAGCTTTCTTT.

The rearrangement uses TRBV19 and TRBJ1-5; possible D gene TRBD1, 6 bases. This CDR3 region has 15 residues. V was clipped by 4 bases and J by 0 bases, with 10 bases between them. Germline V gene data show CDR1 as LNHDA and CDR2 as SQIVND (reference sequence). The CDR3 sequence is CASSTGAYSNQPQHF. In DNA form, the CDR3 reads TGTGCCAGTAGTACAGGGGCTTATAGCAATCAGCCCCAGCATTTT.

CDR3 amino acids: CASSSYTGSTEAFF. Here the CDR3 DNA reads TGTGCCAGCAGCTCTTACACAGGGAGTACTGAAGCTTTCTTT. The V gene is TRBV7-2, the J gene TRBJ1-1, with a weak D call TRBD1 (6 bases). The length of the CDR3 is 14 residues. The germline gives CDR1 SGHTA, CDR2 FQGNSA. Between the trimmed V and J ends, which lost 4 bases and 5 bases, there was a span of 14 bases.

V usage is TRBV5-6 and J usage is TRBJ2-6; weak D call: TRBD1 (6 bases). Trimming stripped 6 bases from V and 2 bases from J, with 12 bases between. The CDR3 is 15 residues long. The germline gives CDR1 SGHDT, CDR2 YYEEEE. For the CDR3, the DNA is TGTGCCAGCATCCCCAACAGGGCTGGGGCCAACGTCCTGACTTTC. This sequence encodes CASIPNRAGANVLTF. Full variable domain (missing parts from reference TRBV5-6 and TRBJ2-6): DAGVTQSPTHLIKTRGQQVTLRCSPKSGHDTVSWYQQALGQGPQFIFQYYEEEERQRGNFPDRFSGHQFPNYSSELNVNALLLGDSALYLCASIPNRAGANVLTFGAGSRLTVL.

V usage is TRBV15 and J usage is TRBJ1-5; D perhaps matches TRBD1 (5 bases). Per germline, CDR1 LNHNV and CDR2 YYDKDF (reference sequence). This CDR3 contains 18 residues. The germline V and J ends were trimmed by 2 bases and 1 base, with 18 bases remaining between them. The CDR3, as DNA: TGTGCCACCAGCAGACGTCTAGGAGGGGCGAGGAGCAATCAGCCCCAGCATTTT. It encodes CATSRRLGGARSNQPQHF.